The 17 T cell receptor beta chains listed next were all sequenced from one sample in a study of T cell responses to AZD1222 COVID-19 vaccine. Assay used: immunoSEQ multiplex PCR; TCRdb lists only in-frame clones, some missing. The sample has 150,000 or so clones; over 70% are singletons. The sample in question was peripheral blood, obtained 28 days after the second AZD1222 dose. These receptors were taken from an adult who received the AZD1222 COVID-19 vaccine.

This clone appeared a single time. Here the CDR3 DNA reads TGTGCCAGTCGCGGGTTAACCGAGCAGTACTTC. As protein: CASRGLTEQYF. J is TRBJ2-7 and V is TRBV25-1; possible D gene TRBD2, 5 bases. The germline V and J ends were trimmed by 9 bases and 6 bases, with 12 bases remaining between them. Germline CDR1 reads MGHDK; CDR2 reads SYGVNS. The CDR3 loop spans 11 amino acids.

The CDR3 DNA follows: TGTGCCAGCAGCCCCGGTCAGTTTTCCTACGAGCAGTACTTC. This encodes CASSPGQFSYEQYF. The chain uses TRBV11-2 and TRBJ2-7; no clear D gene. This CDR3 has 14 amino acids. The V end lost 5 bases, the J end lost 1 base, and 12 bases lay between the germline ends. Germline loops: CDR1 SGHAT, CDR2 FQNNGV.

This sequence joins TRBV6-5 and TRBJ1-4, with D possibly TRBD1 on 6 matching bases. Germline assignment: CDR1 MNHEY and CDR2 SVGAGI. The CDR3 sequence is 15 residues long. V was shortened by 2 bases and J by 2 bases, with 9 bases between the two germline ends. For the CDR3, the DNA is TGTGCCAGCAGTTACAGGGGGACGACTAATGAAAAACTGTTTTTT. This sequence encodes CASSYRGTTNEKLFF.

The chain is built from TRBV4-3 and TRBJ2-3; possibly TRBD1 or TRBD2 for D (5 bases each). The germline V gene has CDR1 LGHNA and CDR2 YSLEER. This CDR3 is built from 14 residues. V gave up 4 bases and J gave up 6 bases, with 14 bases separating them. CDR3 residues: CASSPAGAADTQYF. DNA for the CDR3: TGCGCCAGCAGCCCAGCCGGGGCAGCTGATACGCAGTATTTT.

The CDR3 DNA reads as TGCGCCAGCAGCGGGGGACAAGTGAACACTGAAGCTTTCTTT. Translating gives CASSGGQVNTEAFF. This rearrangement joins TRBV5-1 to TRBJ1-1; D is possibly TRBD1 (6 bases). Trimming removed 4 bases at V and 0 bases at J, with 10 bases between. There are 14 residues in the CDR3. Germline V gene data show CDR1 as SGHRS and CDR2 as YFSETQ.

The chain links TRBV3-1 (or the pseudogene TRBV3-2) to TRBJ2-1, with D possibly matching TRBD2 (6 bases). The CDR3 loop spans 19 amino acids. V was clipped by 6 bases and J by 8 bases, with 32 bases between them. The germline V gene encodes CDR1 LGHDT and CDR2 YNNKEL (reference sequence). The CDR3 protein is CASSRETTEGGWFNDEQFF. Here the CDR3 DNA reads TGTGCCAGCAGTAGAGAAACAACGGAGGGTGGATGGTTTAATGATGAGCAGTTCTTC.

V usage is TRBV19 and J usage is TRBJ1-4; D is possibly TRBD1 (5 bases). The CDR3 covers 15 residues. Trimming stripped 0 bases from V and 12 bases from J, with 17 bases between. Germline V gives CDR1 LNHDA, CDR2 SQIVND (reference sequence). The CDR3 region is CASSIEGTPGTELFF. CDR3 nucleotides: TGTGCCAGTAGTATAGAGGGGACCCCCGGTACGGAACTGTTTTTT.

The genes are TRBV15 and TRBJ1-5, with TRBD1 as a possible D gene (5 bases). The CDR3 loop spans 15 amino acids. Trimming removed 6 bases from V and 0 bases from J, with 12 bases in between. CDR1 is LNHNV and CDR2 is YYDKDF in the germline V gene (reference sequence). In nucleotides, the CDR3 is TGTGCCACCAGGTTGGGACGAATTAGCAATCAGCCCCAGCATTTT. Translation: CATRLGRISNQPQHF.

V usage is TRBV6-5 and J usage is TRBJ1-6, with no clear D. Deletions cut 0 bases from V and 7 bases from J, with 7 bases between. The CDR3 runs to 14 residues. Germline-derived CDR1 and CDR2 are MNHEY and SVGAGI. CDR3 protein: CASSYSSRNSPLHF. The DNA for the CDR3 is TGTGCCAGCAGTTACTCGAGCCGGAATTCACCCCTCCACTTT.

A single count supports this clone. The V and J genes are TRBV18 and TRBJ2-1; the D gene is possibly TRBD2 (6 bases). The CDR3 loop spans 14 amino acids. The germline gives CDR1 KGHSH, CDR2 LQKENI. V lost 4 bases to trimming and J lost 5 bases, with 12 bases between them. CDR3 amino acids: CASSRGGNNNEQFF. The CDR3 DNA reads TGTGCCAGCTCACGAGGCGGGAACAACAATGAGCAGTTCTTC. The full variable domain, in which reference TRBV18 and TRBJ2-1 provide the parts outside the CDR3, is NAGVMQNPRHLVRRRGQEARLRCSPMKGHSHVYWYRQLPEEGLKFMVYLQKENIIDESGMPKERFSAEFPKEGPSILRIQQVVRGDSAAYFCASSRGGNNNEQFFGPGTRLTVL.

In its sample, this clone was seen once. The chain uses TRBV7-2 and TRBJ2-7, with 9 bases that match TRBD2. V lost 4 bases, J lost 7 bases, and 23 bases stayed unmatched. This CDR3 is 19 amino acids long. The V gene's germline CDR1 is SGHTA and CDR2 FQGNSA. Written as DNA, the CDR3 is TGTGCCAGCAGCTCTAGGGCCTCTTTTAGCGGGAGCACCTTCCGGGAGCAGTACTTC. It codes for CASSSRASFSGSTFREQYF. The full variable domain, completed using reference TRBV7-2 and TRBJ2-7, is GAGVSQSPSNKVTEKGKDVELRCDPISGHTALYWYRQSLGQGLEFLIYFQGNSAPDKSGLPSDRFSAERTGGSVSTLTIQRTQQEDSAVYLCASSSRASFSGSTFREQYFGPGTRLTVT.

V usage is TRBV5-6 and J usage is TRBJ1-3; D ambiguous. Trimming removed 0 bases from V and 2 bases from J, with 9 bases in between. The CDR3 is 15 residues long. Germline V gene lookup returns CDR1 SGHDT and CDR2 YYEEEE. As DNA, the CDR3 is TGTGCCAGCAGCTTGGCCAAGAGAACTGGAAACACCATATATTTT. This gives the protein CASSLAKRTGNTIYF.

The CDR3 region is CASSPIEREGPQYF. CDR3 in DNA: TGTGCCAGCTCACCCATTGAGCGGGAGGGTCCCCAGTATTTT. The chain has TRBV18 and TRBJ2-3, with 10 bases matching TRBD2. Germline V gene data show CDR1 as KGHSH and CDR2 as LQKENI. After removal of 3 bases from V and 12 bases from J, the junction contained 9 bases not matched to a gene. The CDR3 spans 14 residues.

The chain carries TRBV24-1 and TRBJ2-3; 11 bases are shared with TRBD2. Losses at the gene ends were 5 bases for V and 0 bases for J; bases not matched to a gene: 18. Germline V gives CDR1 KGHDR, CDR2 SFDVKD. The CDR3 covers 21 residues. The CDR3, as DNA: TGTGCCACCAGTGTTTTAGGGAGACTAGCGGGAACCTTTACTAGCACAGATACGCAGTATTTT. Amino acids: CATSVLGRLAGTFTSTDTQYF.

The chain is built from TRBV5-1 and TRBJ2-2; TRBD1 might be the D (6 bases). V gave up 0 bases and J gave up 4 bases, with 19 bases separating them. Germline CDR1 and CDR2: SGHRS and YFSETQ. The CDR3 has 18 residues. The CDR3 DNA reads as TGCGCCAGCAGCTTGGAGCCGGCACAGGGATTTCGCACCGGGGAGCTGTTTTTT. Translating it yields CASSLEPAQGFRTGELFF.

The rearrangement uses TRBV3-1 (or the pseudogene TRBV3-2) and TRBJ1-5; maybe TRBD1 (5 bases). The CDR3 has 14 residues. Germline V gene lookup returns CDR1 LGHDT and CDR2 YNNKEL (reference sequence). Trimming took off 6 bases at V and 9 bases at J, with 18 bases between the two ends. The DNA for the CDR3 is TGTGCCAGCAGTGACCGGGGGGTCCGGGGGCCCCAGCATTTT. It translates to CASSDRGVRGPQHF.

The V gene is TRBV23-1, the J gene TRBJ2-5; TRBD1 matches at 7 bases. TRBV23-1 is an ORF; its function is uncertain. V lost 2 bases, J lost 4 bases, and 7 bases stayed unmatched. The CDR3 loop spans 15 amino acids. CDR3 amino acids: CASSQRTGYPETQYF. DNA of the CDR3: TGCGCCAGCAGTCAACGGACAGGTTATCCAGAGACCCAGTACTTC.